This T cell receptor beta chain originates from a study of blood T cell repertoires in COVID-19. The table came from immunoSEQ multiplex PCR; TCRdb's copy has only in-frame clones and leaves some out. In the table there are a few hundred thousand clones, over 75% of which are singletons. V lost 6 bases and J 1 base, leaving 14 bases between the germline ends. The CDR3 covers 15 residues. Germline values: CDR1 LGHNT, CDR2 FRNRAP. The specimen was peripheral blood. The sequence derives from a woman in her 70s with COVID-19, enrolled during active disease. The J gene is TRBJ2-3, the V gene TRBV12-5; TRBD1 is a possible D gene (5 bases). CDR3 nucleotides: TGTGCTAGTGGCCCCGGTCCAGGGCGCACAGATACGCAGTATTTT. As protein: CASGPGPGRTDTQYF.